The next 29 T cell receptor beta chains were all read from a single sample in a study of cytomegalovirus exposure and HLA in healthy donors. This PCR relied on a set of 60 Vbeta primers and 13 Jbeta primers. Sequencing used immunoSEQ multiplex PCR; TCRdb keeps in-frame clones, though not all of them. The sample lists about 160,000 clones, around four fifths occurring once. Sequenced sample: PBMCs. The receptors shown here come from a man younger than 35 in good health and CMV-seropositive.

The chain joins TRBV29-1 to TRBJ2-3; 11 bases are shared with TRBD2. The V and J ends lost 3 bases and 1 base, in that order; junction bases with no gene match: 6. Looked up from germline, CDR1 is SQVTM and CDR2 is ANQGSEA. There are 16 residues in the CDR3. The CDR3 DNA follows: TGCAGCGTTGAGGGGACTAGCGGAAAACGCACAGATACGCAGTATTTT. Translated: CSVEGTSGKRTDTQYF.

This clone was found once. The genes are TRBV6-1 and TRBJ2-5; D might be TRBD1 (5 bases). The CDR3 length is 10 residues. In germline, CDR1 is MNHNS, CDR2 SASEGT. V was clipped by 3 bases and J by 11 bases, with 7 bases between them. The CDR3 spells CASSDRAQYF. The CDR3 DNA is TGTGCCAGCAGTGACAGGGCGCAGTACTTC.

The chain employs TRBV18 and TRBJ1-4; possibly TRBD1 for D (6 bases). Germline V gene lookup returns CDR1 KGHSH and CDR2 LQKENI. The CDR3 spans 15 residues. V was clipped by 0 bases and J by 5 bases, with 10 bases between them. CDR3 region: CASSPPGGQNEKLFF. The CDR3 DNA follows: TGTGCCAGCTCACCACCCGGGGGGCAAAATGAAAAACTGTTTTTT.

The chain employs TRBV10-3 and TRBJ1-1; no definite D call. V gave up 1 base and J gave up 4 bases, with 7 bases separating them. This CDR3 contains 13 residues. Germline V lookup: CDR1 ENHRY, CDR2 SYGVKD. CDR3 in amino acids: CAISEFMSTEAFF. The CDR3 DNA is TGTGCCATCAGTGAGTTCATGAGCACTGAAGCTTTCTTT.

J is TRBJ2-2 and V is TRBV15; D is ambiguous. Trimming removed 1 base from V and 6 bases from J, with 15 bases in between. The length of the CDR3 is 16 residues. CDR1 is LNHNV, CDR2 YYDKDF, per germline (reference sequence). The CDR3 nucleotides read TGTGCCACCAGCAGAGCCATACCAGGTCGGTCCGGGGAGCTGTTTTTT. The encoded protein is CATSRAIPGRSGELFF.

This clone appeared once. The chain uses TRBV6-5 and TRBJ1-2; a possible D gene is TRBD1 (5 bases). Germline V gene data show CDR1 as MNHEY and CDR2 as SVGAGI. V lost 6 bases and J lost 4, with 15 bases in between. This CDR3 region has 14 residues. CDR3 sequence: CASRRIGEGYGYTF. In nucleotides, the CDR3 is TGTGCCAGCAGGAGGATAGGGGAAGGCTATGGCTACACCTTC.

V gene TRBV27 combines with J gene TRBJ2-2; D is possibly TRBD2 (5 bases). Germline V lookup: CDR1 MNHEY, CDR2 SMNVEV (reference sequence). This CDR3 contains 14 residues. The V and J ends lost 4 bases and 3 bases respectively, with 9 bases between them. The CDR3 loop is CASSSPGYTGELFF. DNA of the CDR3: TGTGCCAGCAGTTCGCCGGGGTACACCGGGGAGCTGTTTTTT.

The chain joins TRBV10-2 to TRBJ2-7; 9 bases map to TRBD2. CDR1 is WSHSY, CDR2 SAAADI, per germline. The CDR3 sequence is 14 residues long. Trimming took 3 bases from V and 3 from J; bases not matched to a gene: 3. CDR3 amino acids: CASSDGREGYEQYF. The CDR3 DNA sequence: TGCGCCAGCAGTGATGGGCGGGAGGGCTACGAGCAGTACTTC.

The sample holds a few counts of this clone. V is TRBV10-1 and J is TRBJ2-1, with TRBD1 identical over 9 bases. Germline values: CDR1 WNHNN, CDR2 SYGVQD (reference sequence). The V segment lost 4 bases and the J segment 6 bases; nucleotides outside the gene matches: 7. This CDR3 has 15 residues. CDR3 DNA: TGCGCCAGCAGTGTCGGGGACAGGGACGTCAATGAGCAGTTCTTC. It specifies CASSVGDRDVNEQFF.

The J gene is TRBJ2-3, the V gene TRBV6-5; 7 bases align to TRBD2. CDR3 length equals 16 residues. V lost 0 bases and J lost 3; bases outside the gene matches: 6. Germline lookup yields CDR1 MNHEY and CDR2 SVGAGI. The CDR3 nucleotides are TGTGCCAGCAGTTACTCGCCGGGGGGTACAACAGATACGCAGTATTTT. It codes for CASSYSPGGTTDTQYF.

J is TRBJ2-1 and V is TRBV7-9, with D perhaps matching TRBD2 (7 bases). Germline V gene lookup returns CDR1 SEHNR and CDR2 FQNEAQ (reference sequence). Trimming stripped 4 bases from V and 4 bases from J, with 20 bases between. The CDR3 has 17 residues. The CDR3: CASSSTWGASGYNEQFF. The CDR3 nucleotides read TGTGCCAGCAGCTCAACGTGGGGGGCTAGCGGATACAATGAGCAGTTCTTC.

This chain uses TRBV7-9 with TRBJ1-3; TRBD1 is a possible D gene (5 bases). Germline CDR1 and CDR2: SEHNR and FQNEAQ (reference sequence). The CDR3 sequence is 12 residues long. Trimming shortened V by 5 bases and J by 14 bases, and 16 bases separated the two germline ends. The DNA for the CDR3 is TGTGCCAGCAGCCCCCGGGGGTCCTTTGTATATTTT. Translating it yields CASSPRGSFVYF.

This clone was counted only a few times. The J gene is TRBJ1-3, the V gene TRBV2; TRBD1 is a possible D gene (5 bases). The CDR3 runs to 14 residues. Germline lookup yields CDR1 SNHLY and CDR2 FYNNEI. V was shortened by 8 bases and J by 0 bases, with 11 bases between the two germline ends. The CDR3 here is CASGRGRSGNTIYF. The CDR3 DNA follows: TGTGCCAGCGGGAGGGGACGCTCTGGAAACACCATATATTTT.

The chain recombines TRBV4-1 with TRBJ2-7; the D gene is possibly TRBD1 (6 bases). From germline, CDR1 is MGHRA and CDR2 YSYEKL. Trimming removed 8 bases at V and 3 bases at J, with 14 bases between. The CDR3 is 13 amino acids. The CDR3 nucleotides read TGCGCCAGCGCCCGAGACAGGATCTACGAGCAGTACTTC. This translates into CASARDRIYEQYF.

V is TRBV5-1 and J is TRBJ1-4; D is perhaps TRBD1 (6 bases). V shed 4 bases and J shed 3 bases, with 13 bases lying between them. This CDR3 has 15 residues. CDR1 SGHRS and CDR2 YFSETQ come from the germline V gene. The CDR3: CASSTTGFSNEKLFF. The DNA of the CDR3 is TGCGCCAGCAGCACCACAGGGTTCTCTAATGAAAAACTGTTTTTT.

The rearrangement uses TRBV11-2 and TRBJ2-7; TRBD2 aligns across 7 bases. CDR3 length equals 13 residues. V lost 5 bases and J lost 2; bases outside the gene matches: 3. The V gene's germline CDR1 is SGHAT and CDR2 FQNNGV. The CDR3 region is CASSRGVTYEQYF. The CDR3 nucleotides read TGTGCCAGCAGCCGGGGGGTTACCTACGAGCAGTACTTC.

The rearrangement links TRBV28 to TRBJ1-2; D is unclear. Germline V gene lookup returns CDR1 MDHEN and CDR2 SYDVKM. Trimming shortened V by 6 bases and J by 0 bases, and 5 bases separated the two germline ends. The CDR3 is 12 residues long. In DNA, the CDR3 is TGTGCCAGCAGGACAACTAACTATGGCTACACCTTC. Translating it yields CASRTTNYGYTF.

About this clone: Because it lacks the conserved phenylalanine or tryptophan at the end, this CDR3 is likely a read error. CDR3 bases: TGTGCCAGCAGCTTACAGGGATCGGAAAATTCACCCCTCCACCTT. It is translated as CASSLQGSENSPLHL. The V call is TRBV7-9, the J call TRBJ1-6, with D perhaps TRBD1 (5 bases). V gave up 2 bases and J gave up 7 bases, with 12 bases separating them. Germline CDR1 SEHNR, CDR2 FQNEAQ (reference sequence). The CDR3 has 15 amino acids.

This clone was picked up a small number of times. The rearrangement links TRBV28 to TRBJ2-3; the match to TRBD1 covers 11 bases. The CDR3 is 18 amino acids. Per germline, CDR1 MDHEN and CDR2 SYDVKM. With 3 bases clipped from V and 3 bases from J, the junction kept 11 bases outside the gene matches. The CDR3 reads CASSFLWTGGRATDTQYF. The DNA for the CDR3 is TGTGCCAGCAGTTTCCTGTGGACAGGGGGCAGAGCAACAGATACGCAGTATTTT.

This chain uses TRBV30 with TRBJ1-5, with D uncertain. Germline V gives CDR1 GTSNPN, CDR2 SVGIG (reference sequence). V was clipped by 2 bases and J by 6 bases, with 14 bases between them. The CDR3 is 14 amino acids. The CDR3 loop is CAWSTVRKLQPQHF. The CDR3 bases are TGTGCCTGGAGTACAGTTAGGAAGCTTCAGCCCCAGCATTTT. Based on the CDR3 plus reference TRBV30 and TRBJ1-5, the full variable domain is SQTIHQWPATLVQPVGSPLSLECTVEGTSNPNLYWYRQAAGRGLQLLFYSVGIGQISSEVPQNLSASRPQDRQFILSSKKLLLSDSGFYLCAWSTVRKLQPQHFGDGTRLSIL.

The table lists this clone with a count of one. The rearrangement joins TRBV4-3 to TRBJ2-3, with 14 bases identical to TRBD2. CDR1 LGHNA and CDR2 YSLEER come from the germline V gene. The CDR3 sequence is 17 residues long. V lost 4 bases to trimming and J lost 7 bases; unmatched junction nucleotides: 10. In DNA, the CDR3 is TGCGCCAGCAGCCCCGAACGGACTAGCGGGAGGACAAATACGCAGTATTTT. Its protein product is CASSPERTSGRTNTQYF.

The chain joins TRBV10-2 to TRBJ2-7, with D perhaps matching TRBD2 (7 bases). This CDR3 has 14 amino acids. The V end lost 3 bases, the J end lost 5 bases, and 14 bases lay between the germline ends. From germline, CDR1 is WSHSY and CDR2 SAAADI. The CDR3 spells CASSDGGPYHEQYF. DNA for the CDR3: TGCGCCAGCAGTGACGGGGGGCCCTACCACGAGCAGTACTTC.

J is TRBJ1-3 and V is TRBV5-4; D possibly corresponds to TRBD1 (6 bases). Trimming took off 7 bases at V and 2 bases at J, with 13 bases between the two ends. The germline gives CDR1 SGHNT, CDR2 YYREEE (reference sequence). The CDR3 sequence is 14 residues long. CDR3: CASGLQGPGNTIYF. For the CDR3, the DNA is TGTGCCAGCGGGTTGCAGGGGCCTGGAAACACCATATATTTT. Complete variable domain (other parts from reference TRBV5-4 and TRBJ1-3): ETGVTQSPTHLIKTRGQQVTLRCSSQSGHNTVSWYQQALGQGPQFIFQYYREEENGRGNFPPRFSGLQFPNYSSELNVNALELDDSALYLCASGLQGPGNTIYFGEGSWLTVV.

This chain joins TRBV7-8 and TRBJ2-3; TRBD1 agrees at 12 bases. Germline CDR1 is SGHVS and CDR2 is FQNEAQ. This CDR3 comprises 17 residues. J was trimmed by 3 bases and V by 11 bases; bases with no gene match: 15. The CDR3 sequence: CAVQSRDRGRETDTQYF. CDR3 in DNA: TGTGCCGTACAGTCCCGGGACAGGGGGCGGGAAACAGATACGCAGTATTTT.

The rearrangement joins TRBV27 to TRBJ1-3, with a weak D call TRBD1 (6 bases). Germline CDR1 reads MNHEY; CDR2 reads SMNVEV (reference sequence). This CDR3 is 18 amino acids long. V was cut by 5 bases and J by 0 bases, with 20 bases left in between. The CDR3 loop is CASSPLKQGTFSGNTIYF. For the CDR3, the DNA is TGTGCCAGCAGTCCATTGAAACAGGGTACTTTCTCTGGAAACACCATATATTTT.

The chain employs TRBV30 and TRBJ2-5, with 13 positions matching TRBD2. Trimming removed 6 bases from V and 9 bases from J; junction bases left unmatched: 25. The CDR3 sequence is 19 residues long. Germline CDR1 reads GTSNPN; CDR2 reads SVGIG (reference sequence). CDR3 in DNA: TGTGCCTGCAATAAAGGGCGGACTAGCGGGAGAGGGGCCAACTTGGCCCAGTACTTC. Translation gives CACNKGRTSGRGANLAQYF.

The chain has TRBV10-3 and TRBJ2-1; 8 bases are shared with TRBD1. Germline CDR1 ENHRY, CDR2 SYGVKD. The J segment lost 10 bases and the V segment lost 2 bases, leaving 7 bases of the junction unmatched. The CDR3 is 14 residues long. The CDR3 nucleotides read TGTGCCATCAGTGAGGAAAGACAGGGGAGCGAGCAGTTCTTC. Protein: CAISEERQGSEQFF.

The chain carries TRBV7-2 and TRBJ2-1; D may be TRBD2 (5 bases). From germline, CDR1 is SGHTA and CDR2 FQGNSA. The CDR3 is 12 amino acids. Trimming took 1 base from V and 8 from J, leaving 6 bases between them. CDR3 residues: CASSLVRDEQFF. CDR3 DNA: TGTGCCAGCAGCTTAGTGAGGGATGAGCAGTTCTTC.

The chain is built from TRBV10-1 and TRBJ2-1, with TRBD1 identical over 9 bases. CDR1 WNHNN and CDR2 SYGVQD come from the germline V gene (reference sequence). The CDR3 consists of 15 residues. V gave up 6 bases and J gave up 13 bases; unmatched junction bases: 16. The CDR3 loop reads CASRNTGGPAMEQFF. CDR3 DNA sequence: TGCGCCAGCAGAAACACAGGGGGCCCAGCAATGGAACAGTTCTTC.